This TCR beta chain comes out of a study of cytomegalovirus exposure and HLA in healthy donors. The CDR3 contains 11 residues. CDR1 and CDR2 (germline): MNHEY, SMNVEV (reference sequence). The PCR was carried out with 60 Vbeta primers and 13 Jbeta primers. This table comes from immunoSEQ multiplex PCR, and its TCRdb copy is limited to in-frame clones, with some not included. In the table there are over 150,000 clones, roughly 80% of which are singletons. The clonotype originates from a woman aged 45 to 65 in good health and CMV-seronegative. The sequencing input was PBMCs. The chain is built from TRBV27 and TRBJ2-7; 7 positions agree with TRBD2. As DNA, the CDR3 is TGTGCTACTAGGGGAGGGGTGCAGCAGTACTTC. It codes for CATRGGVQQYF.